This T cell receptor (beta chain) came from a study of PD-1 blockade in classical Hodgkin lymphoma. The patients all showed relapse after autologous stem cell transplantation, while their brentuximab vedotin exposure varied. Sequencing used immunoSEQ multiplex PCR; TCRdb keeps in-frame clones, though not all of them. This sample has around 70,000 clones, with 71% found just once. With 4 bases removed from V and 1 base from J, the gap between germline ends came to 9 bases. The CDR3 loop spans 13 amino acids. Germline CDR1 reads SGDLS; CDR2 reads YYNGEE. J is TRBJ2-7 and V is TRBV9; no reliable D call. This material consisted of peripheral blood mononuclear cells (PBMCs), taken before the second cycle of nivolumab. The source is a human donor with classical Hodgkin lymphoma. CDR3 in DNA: TGTGCCAGCAGCCCTGACATTTCCTACGAGCAGTACTTC. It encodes CASSPDISYEQYF.